What follows is one TCR beta chain and its context. The data originate from a study of blood T cells in healthy people across ages. A sample-barcoded 5' primer and a J-beta primer mix were used in a second PCR of roughly 6 to 12 cycles. MiXCR, applied by TCRdb to the 5' RACE reads, yields one record per CDR3 protein. The sample carries about 900,000 distinct CDR3 sequences, 55% to 65% recorded once. The clonotype comes from a man aged 25 to 40 in good health. The sample was blood.

DNA of the CDR3: TGTGCCAGCAGCTTAGCCCTTCCGGGACAGGGCTACAATGAGCAGTTCTTC. It encodes CASSLALPGQGYNEQFF. V and J are TRBV11-2 and TRBJ2-1; 9 bases agree with TRBD1. J was trimmed by 3 bases and V by 1 base; bases with no gene match: 7. Germline values: CDR1 SGHAT, CDR2 FQNNGV. CDR3 length equals 17 residues. Looking up the rest from reference TRBV11-2 and TRBJ2-1 gives the full variable domain: EAGVAQSPRYKIIEKRQSVAFWCNPISGHATLYWYQQILGQGPKLLIQFQNNGVVDDSQLPKDRFSAERLKGVDSTLKIQPAKLEDSAVYLCASSLALPGQGYNEQFFGPGTRLTVL.